The source of this TCR beta chain is a study of blood T cell repertoires in COVID-19. Study-level information: Acute and convalescent COVID-19 specimens originated in the United States, Italy and Spain.

This table comes from immunoSEQ multiplex PCR, and its TCRdb copy is limited to in-frame clones, with some not included. This table has 100,000 to 150,000 clones, about four fifths appearing once. Trimming removed 0 bases from V and 9 bases from J, with 18 bases in between. The CDR3 contains 17 residues. Germline V gene lookup returns CDR1 LGHNA and CDR2 YNFKEQ. The sequenced sample was peripheral blood. V gene TRBV4-2 combines with J gene TRBJ1-6; the D gene is possibly TRBD1 (6 bases). This receptor was identified in a woman between 50 and 59 years old with acute or convalescent COVID-19. The CDR3 loop is CASSQDIWGGGSSPLHF. The CDR3 DNA reads as TGTGCCAGCAGCCAAGATATTTGGGGAGGGGGTAGTTCACCCCTCCACTTT.